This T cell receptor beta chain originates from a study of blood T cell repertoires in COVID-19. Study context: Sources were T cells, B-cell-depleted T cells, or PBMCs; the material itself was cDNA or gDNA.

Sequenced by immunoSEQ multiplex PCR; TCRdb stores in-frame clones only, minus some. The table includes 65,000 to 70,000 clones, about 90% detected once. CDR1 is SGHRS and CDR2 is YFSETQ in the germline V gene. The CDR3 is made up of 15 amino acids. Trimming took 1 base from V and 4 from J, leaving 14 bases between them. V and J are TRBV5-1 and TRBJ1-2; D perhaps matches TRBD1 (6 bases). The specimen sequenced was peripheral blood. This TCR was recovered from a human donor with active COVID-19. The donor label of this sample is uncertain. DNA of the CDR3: TGCGCCAGCAGCTTGACCCGGGACACGGTCTATGGCTACACCTTC. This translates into CASSLTRDTVYGYTF.